This T cell receptor beta chain was documented in a study of T-cell reconstitution after alpha-beta-depleted transplantation in children. Study outcomes and limitations: When one year had passed after transplant, most T-cell counts and diversity came from newly produced T cells. Surviving recipient T cells and thymic progenitors underlay high day-60 TCRbeta diversity in some patients.

Construction of the TCRbeta library involved unique molecular identifiers. In TCRdb, the PCR reads were re-called with MiXCR into one record per CDR3 protein. Of over 150,000 distinct CDR3 sequences listed, approximately 6.8% are singletons. This clonotype was counted many times. Its target is not known. The specimen was PBMCs, collected before TCRalphabeta/CD19-depleted stem cell transplant. The clonotype was recovered from a girl under three years old with combined immunodeficiency, due to receive a stem cell transplant.

Here the CDR3 reads CASSHVAGVLYNEQFF. The CDR3 nucleotides read TGCGCCAGCAGCCACGTAGCGGGGGTGTTATACAATGAGCAGTTCTTC. V is TRBV4-3 and J is TRBJ2-1, with 9 nucleotides matching TRBD2. The length of the CDR3 is 16 residues. CDR1 LGHNA and CDR2 YSLEER come from the germline V gene. The V and J ends lost 3 bases and 4 bases, in that order; junction bases with no gene match: 7.